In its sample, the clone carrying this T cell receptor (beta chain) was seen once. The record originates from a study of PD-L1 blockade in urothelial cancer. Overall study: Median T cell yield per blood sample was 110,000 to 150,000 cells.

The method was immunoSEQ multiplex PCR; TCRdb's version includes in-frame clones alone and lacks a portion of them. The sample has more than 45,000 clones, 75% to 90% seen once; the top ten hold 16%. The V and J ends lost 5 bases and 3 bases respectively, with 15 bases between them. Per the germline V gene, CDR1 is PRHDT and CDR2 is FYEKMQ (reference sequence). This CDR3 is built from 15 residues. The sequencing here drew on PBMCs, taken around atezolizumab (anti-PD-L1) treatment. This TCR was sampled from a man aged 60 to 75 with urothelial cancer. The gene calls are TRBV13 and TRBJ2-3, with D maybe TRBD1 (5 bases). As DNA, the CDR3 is TGTGCCAGCAGCAATCTGGACACAGAGACAGATACGCAGTATTTT. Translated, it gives CASSNLDTETDTQYF.